This entry lists 2 T cell receptor beta chains sequenced from one sample in a study of spatial heterogeneity in lung cancer. TCRdb independently ran MiXCR on the 5' RACE reads; one entry per CDR3 protein. The sample yields about 70,000 distinct CDR3 sequences, approximately 9% seen once. Time point indicated: blood at routine non-recurrence follow-up after resection. This material consisted of PBMCs, taken at follow-up. The receptor source for this set is a female donor with early-stage non-small cell lung cancer.

This clonotype occurred many times. This sequence joins TRBV29-1 and TRBJ2-5; TRBD1 is a possible D gene (5 bases). The CDR3 is 14 amino acids. The V gene lost 3 bases and the J gene lost 0 bases, with 11 bases spanning the gap. The germline gives CDR1 SQVTM, CDR2 ANQGSEA. Here the CDR3 reads CSVEGLGNQETQYF. The CDR3 nucleotides are TGCAGCGTTGAGGGGCTCGGAAACCAAGAGACCCAGTACTTC.

This clonotype has at least ten counts. This chain connects TRBV20-1 to TRBJ1-2; maybe TRBD1 (5 bases). The CDR3 sequence is 12 residues long. The V gene lost 5 bases and the J gene lost 9 bases, with 16 bases spanning the gap. Germline assignment: CDR1 DFQATT and CDR2 SNEGSKA (reference sequence). This CDR3 reads CSAPRRGKSYTF. Here the CDR3 DNA reads TGCAGTGCTCCACGTCGGGGGAAGAGCTACACCTTC.